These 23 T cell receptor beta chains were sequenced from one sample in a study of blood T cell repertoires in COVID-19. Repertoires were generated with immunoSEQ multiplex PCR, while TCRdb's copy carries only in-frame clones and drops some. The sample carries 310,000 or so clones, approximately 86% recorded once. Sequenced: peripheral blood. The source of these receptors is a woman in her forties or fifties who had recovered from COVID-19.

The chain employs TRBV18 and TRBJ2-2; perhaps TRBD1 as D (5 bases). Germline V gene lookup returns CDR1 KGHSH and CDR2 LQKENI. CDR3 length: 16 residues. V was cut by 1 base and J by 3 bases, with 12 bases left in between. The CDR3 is CASSPRPGSDTGELFF. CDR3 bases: TGTGCCAGCTCACCACGTCCAGGGTCGGACACCGGGGAGCTGTTTTTT. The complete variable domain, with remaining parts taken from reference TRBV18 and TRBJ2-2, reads NAGVMQNPRHLVRRRGQEARLRCSPMKGHSHVYWYRQLPEEGLKFMVYLQKENIIDESGMPKERFSAEFPKEGPSILRIQQVVRGDSAAYFCASSPRPGSDTGELFFGEGSRLTVL.

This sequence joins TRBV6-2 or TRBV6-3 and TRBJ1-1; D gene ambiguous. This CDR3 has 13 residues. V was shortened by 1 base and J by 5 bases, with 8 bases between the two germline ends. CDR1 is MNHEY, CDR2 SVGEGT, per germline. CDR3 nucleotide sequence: TGTGCCAGCAGTTACTTACCGGGGACTGAAGCTTTCTTT. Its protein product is CASSYLPGTEAFF.

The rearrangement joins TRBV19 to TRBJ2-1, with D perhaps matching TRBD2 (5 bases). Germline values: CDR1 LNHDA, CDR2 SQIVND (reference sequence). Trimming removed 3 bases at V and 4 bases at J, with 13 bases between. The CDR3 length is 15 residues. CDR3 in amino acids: CASSISSSLYNEQFF. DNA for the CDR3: TGTGCCAGTAGTATCTCGTCTAGCCTATACAATGAGCAGTTCTTC.

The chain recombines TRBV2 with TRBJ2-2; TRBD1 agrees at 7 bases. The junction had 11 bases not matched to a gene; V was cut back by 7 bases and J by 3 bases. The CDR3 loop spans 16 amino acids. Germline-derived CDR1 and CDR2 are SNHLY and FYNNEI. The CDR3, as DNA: TGTGCCAGCATCTTACGGGACAGCGAGGACACCGGGGAGCTGTTTTTT. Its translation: CASILRDSEDTGELFF.

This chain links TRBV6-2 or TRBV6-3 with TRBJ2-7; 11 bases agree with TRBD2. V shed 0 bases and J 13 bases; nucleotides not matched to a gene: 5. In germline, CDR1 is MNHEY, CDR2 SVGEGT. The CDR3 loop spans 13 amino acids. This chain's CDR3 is CASSYSILAGEYF. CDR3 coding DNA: TGTGCCAGCAGTTACTCGATACTAGCGGGAGAATACTTC.

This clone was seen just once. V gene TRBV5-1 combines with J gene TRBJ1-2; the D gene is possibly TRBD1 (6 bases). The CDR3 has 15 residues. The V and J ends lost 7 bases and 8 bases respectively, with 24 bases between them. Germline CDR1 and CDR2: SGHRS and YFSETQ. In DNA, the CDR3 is TGCGCCAGCCACGGGGGGCAGACACCTCCTATGGGCTACACCTTC. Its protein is CASHGGQTPPMGYTF. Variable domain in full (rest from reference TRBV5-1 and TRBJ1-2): KAGVTQTPRYLIKTRGQQVTLSCSPISGHRSVSWYQQTPGQGLQFLFEYFSETQRNKGNFPGRFSGRQFSNSRSEMNVSTLELGDSALYLCASHGGQTPPMGYTFGSGTRLTVV.

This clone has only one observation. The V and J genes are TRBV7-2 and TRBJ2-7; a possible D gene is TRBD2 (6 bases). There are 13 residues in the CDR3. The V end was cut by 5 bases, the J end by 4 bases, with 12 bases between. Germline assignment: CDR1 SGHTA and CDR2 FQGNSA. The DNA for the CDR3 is TGTGCCAGCAGCCTCCCACTAGCTTACGAGCAGTACTTC. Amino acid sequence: CASSLPLAYEQYF.

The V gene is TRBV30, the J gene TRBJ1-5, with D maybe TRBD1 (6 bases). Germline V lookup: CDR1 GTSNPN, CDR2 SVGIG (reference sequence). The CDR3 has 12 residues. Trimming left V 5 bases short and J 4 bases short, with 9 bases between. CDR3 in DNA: TGTGCCTGGGCGGGGACAAATCAGCCCCAGCATTTT. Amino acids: CAWAGTNQPQHF.

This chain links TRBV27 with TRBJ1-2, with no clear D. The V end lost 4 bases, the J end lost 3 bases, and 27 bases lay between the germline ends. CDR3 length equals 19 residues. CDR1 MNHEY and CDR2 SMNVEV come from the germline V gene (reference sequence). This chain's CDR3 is CASSSLGRGLAETYYGYTF. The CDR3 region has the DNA TGTGCCAGCAGTTCTTTAGGCCGTGGGCTAGCTGAAACTTACTATGGCTACACCTTC.

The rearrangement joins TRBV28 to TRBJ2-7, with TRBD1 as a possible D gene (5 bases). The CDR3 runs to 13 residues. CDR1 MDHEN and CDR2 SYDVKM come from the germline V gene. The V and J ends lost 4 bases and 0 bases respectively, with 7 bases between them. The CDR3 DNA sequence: TGTGCCAGCAGTTCCAGGGTCTCCTACGAGCAGTACTTC. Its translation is CASSSRVSYEQYF.

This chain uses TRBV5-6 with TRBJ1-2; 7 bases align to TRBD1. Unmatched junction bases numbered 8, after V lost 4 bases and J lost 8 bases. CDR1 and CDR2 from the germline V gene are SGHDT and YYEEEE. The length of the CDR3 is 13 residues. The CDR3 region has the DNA TGTGCCAGCAGCCTAAGACAGGGTCTGGGCTACACCTTC. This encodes CASSLRQGLGYTF.

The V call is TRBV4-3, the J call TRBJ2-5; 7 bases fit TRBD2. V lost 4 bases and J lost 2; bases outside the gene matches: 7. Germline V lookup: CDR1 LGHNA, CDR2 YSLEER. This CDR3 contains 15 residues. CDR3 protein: CASSLGGTPQETQYF. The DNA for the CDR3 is TGCGCCAGCAGCCTGGGGGGGACGCCTCAAGAGACCCAGTACTTC.

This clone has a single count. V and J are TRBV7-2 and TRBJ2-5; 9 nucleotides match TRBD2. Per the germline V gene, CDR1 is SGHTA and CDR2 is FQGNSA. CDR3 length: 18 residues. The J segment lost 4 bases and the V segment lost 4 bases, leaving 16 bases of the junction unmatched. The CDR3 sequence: CASSSSDVASGIGETQYF. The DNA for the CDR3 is TGTGCCAGCAGCTCATCTGATGTGGCTAGCGGGATAGGAGAGACCCAGTACTTC.

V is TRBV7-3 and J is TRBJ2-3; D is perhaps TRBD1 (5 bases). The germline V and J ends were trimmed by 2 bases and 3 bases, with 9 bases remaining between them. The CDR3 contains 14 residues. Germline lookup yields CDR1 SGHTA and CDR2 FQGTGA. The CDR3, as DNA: TGTGCCAGCAGCTTAGGCAGGGAAACAGATACGCAGTATTTT. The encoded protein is CASSLGRETDTQYF.

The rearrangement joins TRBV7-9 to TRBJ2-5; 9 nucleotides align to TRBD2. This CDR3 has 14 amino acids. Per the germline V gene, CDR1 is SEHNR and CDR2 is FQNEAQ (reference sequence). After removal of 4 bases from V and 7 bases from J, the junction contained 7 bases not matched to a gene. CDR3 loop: CASSWGTSPRTQYF. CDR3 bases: TGTGCCAGCAGCTGGGGGACTAGCCCAAGGACCCAGTACTTC.

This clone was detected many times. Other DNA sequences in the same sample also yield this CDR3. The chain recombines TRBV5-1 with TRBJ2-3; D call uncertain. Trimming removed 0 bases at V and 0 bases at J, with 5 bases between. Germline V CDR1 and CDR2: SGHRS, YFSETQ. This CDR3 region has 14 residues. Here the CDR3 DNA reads TGCGCCAGCAGCTTGGCGCTAAGCACAGATACGCAGTATTTT. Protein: CASSLALSTDTQYF.

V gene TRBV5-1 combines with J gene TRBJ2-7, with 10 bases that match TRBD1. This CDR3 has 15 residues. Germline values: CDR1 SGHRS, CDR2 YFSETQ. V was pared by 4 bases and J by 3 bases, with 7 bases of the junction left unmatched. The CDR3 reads CASSGAGTGDYEQYF. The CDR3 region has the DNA TGCGCCAGCAGCGGAGCCGGGACAGGGGACTACGAGCAGTACTTC.

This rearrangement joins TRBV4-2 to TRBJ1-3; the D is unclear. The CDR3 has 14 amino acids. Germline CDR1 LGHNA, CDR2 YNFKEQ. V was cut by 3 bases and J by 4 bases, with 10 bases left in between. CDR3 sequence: CASSQAGRGNTIYF. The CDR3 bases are TGTGCCAGCAGCCAGGCGGGCAGGGGAAACACCATATATTTT.

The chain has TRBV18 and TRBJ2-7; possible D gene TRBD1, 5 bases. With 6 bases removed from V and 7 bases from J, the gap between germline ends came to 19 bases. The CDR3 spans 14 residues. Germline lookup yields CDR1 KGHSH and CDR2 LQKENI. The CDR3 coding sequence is TGTGCCAGCTCTCCCCACGACAGCCTTTATGAGCAGTACTTC. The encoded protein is CASSPHDSLYEQYF.

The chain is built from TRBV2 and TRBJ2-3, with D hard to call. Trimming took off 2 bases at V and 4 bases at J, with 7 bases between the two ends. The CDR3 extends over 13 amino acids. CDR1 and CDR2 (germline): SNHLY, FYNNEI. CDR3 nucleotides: TGTGCCAGCAGTGAATTATTTTCAGATACGCAGTATTTT. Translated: CASSELFSDTQYF.

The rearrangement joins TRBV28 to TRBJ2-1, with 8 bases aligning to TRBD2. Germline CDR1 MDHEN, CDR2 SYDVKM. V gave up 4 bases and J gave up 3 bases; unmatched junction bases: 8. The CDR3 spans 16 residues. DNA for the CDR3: TGTGCCAGCAGTTCACCGCCCGGGACTAGCTACAATGAGCAGTTCTTC. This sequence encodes CASSSPPGTSYNEQFF. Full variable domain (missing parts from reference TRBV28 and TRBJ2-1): DVKVTQSSRYLVKRTGEKVFLECVQDMDHENMFWYRQDPGLGLRLIYFSYDVKMKEKGDIPEGYSVSREKKERFSLILESASTNQTSMYLCASSSPPGTSYNEQFFGPGTRLTVL.

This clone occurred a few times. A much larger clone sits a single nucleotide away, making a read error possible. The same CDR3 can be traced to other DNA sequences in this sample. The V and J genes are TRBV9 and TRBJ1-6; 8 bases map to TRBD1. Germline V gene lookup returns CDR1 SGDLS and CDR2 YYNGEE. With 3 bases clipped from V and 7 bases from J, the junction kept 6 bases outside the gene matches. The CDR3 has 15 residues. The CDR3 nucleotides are TGTGCCAGCAGCGCAGGACAGGGAGGGAATTCACCCCTCCACTTT. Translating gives CASSAGQGGNSPLHF.

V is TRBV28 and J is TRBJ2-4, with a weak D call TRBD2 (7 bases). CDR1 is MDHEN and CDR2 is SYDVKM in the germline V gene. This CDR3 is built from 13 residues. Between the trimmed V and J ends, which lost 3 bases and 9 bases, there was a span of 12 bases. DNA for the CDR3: TGTGCCAGCAGTTTGGGGGGGCCGAGCATTCAGTACTTC. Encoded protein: CASSLGGPSIQYF.